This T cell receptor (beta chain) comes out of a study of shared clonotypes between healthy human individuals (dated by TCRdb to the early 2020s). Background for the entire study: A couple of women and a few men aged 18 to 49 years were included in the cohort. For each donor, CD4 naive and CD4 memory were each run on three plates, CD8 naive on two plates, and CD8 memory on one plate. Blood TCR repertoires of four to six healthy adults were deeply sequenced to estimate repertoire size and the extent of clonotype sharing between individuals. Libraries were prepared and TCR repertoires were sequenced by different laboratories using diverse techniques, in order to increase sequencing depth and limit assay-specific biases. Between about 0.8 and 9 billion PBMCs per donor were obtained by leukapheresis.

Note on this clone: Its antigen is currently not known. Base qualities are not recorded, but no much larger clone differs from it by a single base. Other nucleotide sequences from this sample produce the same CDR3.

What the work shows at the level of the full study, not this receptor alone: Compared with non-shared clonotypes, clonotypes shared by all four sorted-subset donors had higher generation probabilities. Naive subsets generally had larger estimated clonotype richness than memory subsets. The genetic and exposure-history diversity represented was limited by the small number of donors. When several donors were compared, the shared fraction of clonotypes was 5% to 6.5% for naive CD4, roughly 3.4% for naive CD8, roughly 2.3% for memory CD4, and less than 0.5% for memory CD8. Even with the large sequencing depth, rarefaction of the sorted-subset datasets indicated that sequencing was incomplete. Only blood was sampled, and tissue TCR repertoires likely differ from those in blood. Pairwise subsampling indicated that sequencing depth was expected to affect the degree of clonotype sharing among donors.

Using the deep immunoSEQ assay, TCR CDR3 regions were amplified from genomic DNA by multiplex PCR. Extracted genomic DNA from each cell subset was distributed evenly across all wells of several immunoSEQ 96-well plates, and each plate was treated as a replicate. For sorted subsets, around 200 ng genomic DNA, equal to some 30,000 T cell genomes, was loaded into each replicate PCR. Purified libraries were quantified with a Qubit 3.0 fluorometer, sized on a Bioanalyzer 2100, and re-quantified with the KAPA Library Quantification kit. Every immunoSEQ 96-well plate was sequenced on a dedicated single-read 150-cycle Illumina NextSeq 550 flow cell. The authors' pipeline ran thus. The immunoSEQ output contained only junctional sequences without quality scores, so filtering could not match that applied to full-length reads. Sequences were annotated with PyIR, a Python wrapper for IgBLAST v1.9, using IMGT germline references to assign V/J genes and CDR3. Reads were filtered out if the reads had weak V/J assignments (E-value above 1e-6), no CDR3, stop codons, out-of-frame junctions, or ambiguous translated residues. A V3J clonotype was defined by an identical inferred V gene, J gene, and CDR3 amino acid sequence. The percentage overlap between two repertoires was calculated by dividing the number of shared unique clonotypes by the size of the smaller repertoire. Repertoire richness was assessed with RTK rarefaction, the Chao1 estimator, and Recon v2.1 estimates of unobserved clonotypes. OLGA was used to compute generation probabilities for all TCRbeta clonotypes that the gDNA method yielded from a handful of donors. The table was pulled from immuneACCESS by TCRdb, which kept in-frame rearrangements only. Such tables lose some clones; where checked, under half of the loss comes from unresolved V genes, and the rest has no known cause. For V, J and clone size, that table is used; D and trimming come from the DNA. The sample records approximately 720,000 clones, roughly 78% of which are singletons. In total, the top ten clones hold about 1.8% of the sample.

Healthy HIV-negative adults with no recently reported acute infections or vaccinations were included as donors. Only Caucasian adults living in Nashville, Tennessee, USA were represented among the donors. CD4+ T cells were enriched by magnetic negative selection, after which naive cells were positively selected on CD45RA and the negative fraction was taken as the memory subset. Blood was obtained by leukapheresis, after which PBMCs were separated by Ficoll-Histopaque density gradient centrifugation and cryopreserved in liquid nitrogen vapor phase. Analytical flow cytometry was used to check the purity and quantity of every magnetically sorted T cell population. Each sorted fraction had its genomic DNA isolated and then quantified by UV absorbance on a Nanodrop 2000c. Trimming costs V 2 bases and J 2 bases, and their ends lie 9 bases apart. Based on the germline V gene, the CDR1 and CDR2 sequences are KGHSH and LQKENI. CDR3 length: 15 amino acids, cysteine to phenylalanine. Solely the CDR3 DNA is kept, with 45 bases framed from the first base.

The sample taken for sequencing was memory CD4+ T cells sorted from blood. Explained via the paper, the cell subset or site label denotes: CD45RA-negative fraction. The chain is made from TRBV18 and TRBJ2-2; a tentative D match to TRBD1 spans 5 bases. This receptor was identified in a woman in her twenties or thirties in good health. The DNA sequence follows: TGTGCCAGCTCACCATTAGACAGTAACACCGGGGAGCTGTTTTTT. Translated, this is CASSPLDSNTGELFF.